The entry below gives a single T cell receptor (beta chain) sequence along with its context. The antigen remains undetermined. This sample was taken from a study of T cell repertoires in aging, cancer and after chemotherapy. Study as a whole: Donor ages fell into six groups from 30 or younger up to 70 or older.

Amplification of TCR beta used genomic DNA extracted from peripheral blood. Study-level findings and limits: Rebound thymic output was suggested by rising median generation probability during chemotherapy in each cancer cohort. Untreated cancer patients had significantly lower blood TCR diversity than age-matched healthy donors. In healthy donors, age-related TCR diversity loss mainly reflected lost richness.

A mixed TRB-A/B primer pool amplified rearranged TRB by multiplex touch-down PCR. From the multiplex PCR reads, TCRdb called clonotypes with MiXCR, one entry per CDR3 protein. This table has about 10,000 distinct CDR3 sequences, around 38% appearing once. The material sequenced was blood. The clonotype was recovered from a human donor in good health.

CDR3 DNA sequence: TGTGCCAGCAGCTTAAGTTCCCTCCCGGGACACCCTAACTATGGCTACACCTTC. It specifies CASSLSSLPGHPNYGYTF. J is TRBJ1-2 and V is TRBV5-6; possible D gene TRBD1, 6 bases. CDR3 length: 18 amino acids. Trimming shortened V by 2 bases and J by 0 bases, and 20 bases separated the two germline ends. CDR1 and CDR2 (germline): SGHDT, YYEEEE.